This TCR beta chain originates from a study of blood T cell repertoires in COVID-19. The wider study: Samples taken during acute and convalescent COVID-19 were collected in the United States, Italy and Spain. Sources were T cells, B-cell-depleted T cells, or PBMCs; the material itself was cDNA or gDNA.

Original methodology: Amplifying reference gene primers gave estimates of nucleated cell counts. Repertoires were generated with immunoSEQ multiplex PCR, while TCRdb's copy carries only in-frame clones and drops some. V and J calls and clone size come straight from that table; D and trimming were deduced from the DNA. The sample lists roughly 320,000 clones, roughly 86% seen once, with 1.5% to 2% in the top ten. The count of this clone is one. The sequence came from a woman in her 30s with COVID-19, enrolled during active disease. What was sequenced was peripheral blood.

The DNA for the CDR3 is TGTGCCAACTCGCCAGGGGAAGGGAATGAAAAACTGTTTTTT. It encodes CANSPGEGNEKLFF. The chain couples TRBV27 to TRBJ1-4, with D maybe TRBD1 (6 bases). Trimming stripped 10 bases from V and 5 bases from J, with 17 bases between. The CDR3 is made up of 14 amino acids. Per germline, CDR1 MNHEY and CDR2 SMNVEV (reference sequence).